This entry features one T cell receptor (beta chain) sequence. Addition of a universal primer site occurred through template switching, and cDNA carried unique molecular identifiers. From the 5' RACE reads, TCRdb called clonotypes with MiXCR, one entry per CDR3 protein. The profile shows 300,000 or so distinct CDR3 sequences, 7.5% to 9.5% of them singletons. The sample comes from a study of identical twins. V was clipped by 7 bases and J by 4 bases; unmatched bases: 11. From germline, CDR1 is SGDLS and CDR2 YYNGEE. The CDR3 covers 15 residues. These data were likewise used in another study, on yellow fever vaccine responses in identical twins.

Sequenced: CD8+ T cells sorted from blood. This chain connects TRBV9 to TRBJ2-1, with TRBD2 matching over 7 bases. The clonotype was recovered from a woman in her late teens or twenties in good health. The CDR3 reads CASALASGFYNEQFF. CDR3 bases: TGTGCCAGCGCTCTCGCTAGCGGCTTTTACAATGAGCAGTTCTTC.